The 12 T cell receptor beta chains below come from one sample, sequenced in a study of blood T cells in healthy people across ages. Then a second PCR, running roughly 7 to 11 cycles, was carried out with a sample-barcoded 5' primer and a J-beta primer mix. TCRdb independently ran MiXCR on the 5' RACE reads; one entry per CDR3 protein. The sample comprises about a million distinct CDR3 sequences, roughly two fifths of which are singletons, and 13% rests with the top ten. The sample comprised blood. Receptors originate from a man younger than 35 in good health.

For this clonotype: The junction shows a germline mismatch at one end, possibly a read error. V gene TRBV27 combines with J gene TRBJ1-2, with D possibly TRBD1 on 5 matching bases. The germline V gene encodes CDR1 MNHEY and CDR2 SMNVEV (reference sequence). The CDR3 totals 17 residues. The CDR3 loop reads CTSSLNFGGPEGYGYTF. CDR3 nucleotides: TGTACCAGCAGTTTAAATTTCGGGGGACCCGAAGGCTATGGCTACACCTTC.

There are a few counts of this clonotype. The chain recombines TRBV9 with TRBJ2-1; possible D gene TRBD2, 5 bases. The germline CDR1 and CDR2 sequences are SGDLS and YYNGEE. V lost 2 bases and J 5 bases, leaving 11 bases between the germline ends. The CDR3 has 14 residues. The CDR3 sequence: CASSVDSTNNEQFF. The CDR3 DNA reads as TGTGCCAGCAGCGTGGACTCGACCAACAATGAGCAGTTCTTC.

The gene calls are TRBV29-1 and TRBJ1-1; D is possibly TRBD1 (5 bases). Germline V CDR1 and CDR2: SQVTM, ANQGSEA. The CDR3 loop spans 14 amino acids. The ends were cut back, 4 bases at V and 5 bases at J, with 17 bases in the middle. The CDR3 nucleotides read TGCAGCGTTGGCGGACGTCTGGGGGGGACTGAAGCTTTCTTT. Translated, it gives CSVGGRLGGTEAFF.

The chain combines TRBV6-5 with TRBJ1-2, with D uncertain. V shed 2 bases and J shed 4 bases, with 8 bases lying between them. This CDR3 is built from 13 residues. Looked up from germline, CDR1 is MNHEY and CDR2 is SVGAGI. CDR3 sequence: CASSYDGPYGYTF. CDR3 nucleotide sequence: TGTGCCAGCAGTTACGACGGCCCCTATGGCTACACCTTC.

The chain uses TRBV20-1 and TRBJ2-7, with D perhaps matching TRBD1 (6 bases). The CDR3 is 14 amino acids. Germline CDR1 and CDR2: DFQATT and SNEGSKA (reference sequence). V gave up 0 bases and J gave up 0 bases, with 9 bases separating them. The chain's CDR3 is CSAREADSSYEQYF. In DNA, the CDR3 is TGCAGTGCTAGAGAGGCGGACAGCTCCTACGAGCAGTACTTC.

This chain connects TRBV5-1 to TRBJ1-1, with 7 nucleotides matching TRBD1. Trimming removed 9 bases from V and 3 bases from J; junction bases left unmatched: 11. CDR3 size: 14 residues. Germline V gene data show CDR1 as SGHRS and CDR2 as YFSETQ. Written as DNA, the CDR3 is TGCGCCACCCGACAGGGTCCCGAGGACACTGAAGCTTTCTTT. It translates to CATRQGPEDTEAFF.

This clonotype was observed a few times. The chain employs TRBV6-2 or TRBV6-3 and TRBJ2-7; TRBD1 is a possible D gene (6 bases). V was shortened by 5 bases and J by 5 bases, with 16 bases between the two germline ends. The germline V gene has CDR1 MNHEY and CDR2 SVGEGT. The CDR3 covers 14 residues. CDR3 nucleotide sequence: TGTGCCAGCAGTAGGGACAACTCAGGACACGAGCAGTACTTC. It yields the protein CASSRDNSGHEQYF.

The chain joins TRBV10-3 to TRBJ1-1; TRBD1 matches 7 bases. The J segment lost 5 bases and the V segment lost 5 bases, leaving 17 bases of the junction unmatched. Germline V gene sequence: CDR1 ENHRY, CDR2 SYGVKD. The CDR3 has 17 amino acids. CDR3 DNA sequence: TGTGCCATCAGTCGGACGGCTCAGGGGGAGTGGGCGACTGAAGCTTTCTTT. Residues: CAISRTAQGEWATEAFF.

A few counts support this clonotype. This chain uses TRBV29-1 with TRBJ2-5; D is unclear. The CDR3 contains 12 residues. V was cut by 4 bases and J by 2 bases, with 8 bases left in between. Germline assignment: CDR1 SQVTM and CDR2 ANQGSEA. The DNA of the CDR3 is TGCAGCGTTGGACGTCTGCAAGAGACCCAGTACTTC. Its protein product is CSVGRLQETQYF.

There are many counts of this clonotype. The rearrangement links TRBV9 to TRBJ2-3; possible D gene TRBD2, 7 bases. The CDR3 runs to 15 residues. V lost 5 bases and J 1 base, leaving 14 bases between the germline ends. The germline V gene encodes CDR1 SGDLS and CDR2 YYNGEE. CDR3 DNA: TGTGCCAGCAGAAAAGGGGGGGGCGGCACAGATACGCAGTATTTT. Translated: CASRKGGGGTDTQYF.

The gene calls are TRBV2 and TRBJ2-2; 9 bases fit TRBD2. The CDR3 is made up of 17 amino acids. With 2 bases clipped from V and 1 base from J, the junction kept 5 bases outside the gene matches. The V gene's germline CDR1 is SNHLY and CDR2 FYNNEI. In nucleotides, the CDR3 is TGTGCCAGCAGTGAATCTACTAGCGGGTTGAACACCGGGGAGCTGTTTTTT. Residues: CASSESTSGLNTGELFF. Using reference TRBV2 and TRBJ2-2 for the parts outside the CDR3, the full variable domain is EPEVTQTPSHQVTQMGQEVILRCVPISNHLYFYWYRQILGQKVEFLVSFYNNEISEKSEIFDDQFSVERPDGSNFTLKIRSTKLEDSAMYFCASSESTSGLNTGELFFGEGSRLTVL.

V and J are TRBV20-1 and TRBJ1-1; a possible D gene is TRBD1 (6 bases). This CDR3 contains 14 residues. Per germline, CDR1 DFQATT and CDR2 SNEGSKA (reference sequence). The CDR3 spells CRTGTPYENTEAFF. CDR3 DNA: TGCAGGACCGGGACACCCTATGAGAACACTGAAGCTTTCTTT.